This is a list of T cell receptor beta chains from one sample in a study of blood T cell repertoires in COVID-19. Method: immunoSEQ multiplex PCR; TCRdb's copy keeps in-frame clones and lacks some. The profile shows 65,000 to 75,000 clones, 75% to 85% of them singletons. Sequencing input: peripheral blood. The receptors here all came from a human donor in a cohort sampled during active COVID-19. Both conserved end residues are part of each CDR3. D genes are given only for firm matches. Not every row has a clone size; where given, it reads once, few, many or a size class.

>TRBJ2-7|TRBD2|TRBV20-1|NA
TGCAGTGCTAGTCAAGCGGGAGGTAGGGTCGAGCAGTACTTC
CSASQAGGRVEQYF
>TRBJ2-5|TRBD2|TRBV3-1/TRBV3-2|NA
TGTGCCAGCAGCCAAGATCCTAGCGGAGTCCAAGAGACCCAGTACTTC
CASSQDPSGVQETQYF
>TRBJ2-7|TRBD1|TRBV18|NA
TGTGCCAGCTCACCACGGCTCCCGGGACAGGGTATTGTCAGTAATCTCTACGAGCAGTACTTC
CASSPRLPGQGIVSNLYEQYF
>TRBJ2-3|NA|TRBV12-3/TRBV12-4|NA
TGTGCCAGCAAGTGGGCGGGAGATACGCAGTATTTT
CASKWAGDTQYF
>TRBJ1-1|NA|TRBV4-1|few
TGCGCCAGCAGCCAAGAGGGGACATACACTGAAGCTTTCTTT
CASSQEGTYTEAFF
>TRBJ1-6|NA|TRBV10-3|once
TGTGCCATCAGTGAGTCAGCGAGATCACCCCTCCACTTT
CAISESARSPLHF
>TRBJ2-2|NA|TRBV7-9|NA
TGTGCCAGCAGCTTAGTCGCAGGGCTGAACACCGGGGAGCTGTTTTTT
CASSLVAGLNTGELFF
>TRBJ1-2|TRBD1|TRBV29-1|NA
TGCAGCGTTGAGGAGACAGGGGTTGGCTACACCTTC
CSVEETGVGYTF
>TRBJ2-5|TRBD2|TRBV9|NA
TGTGCCAGCAGCCCTTGGACTAGCGGGGGCAAAGAGACCCAGTACTTC
CASSPWTSGGKETQYF
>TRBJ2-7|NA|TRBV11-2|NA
TGTGCCAGCAGCTTAGGGAGCAGGGTCGGCTCCTACGAGCAGTACTTC
CASSLGSRVGSYEQYF
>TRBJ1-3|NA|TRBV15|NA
TGTGCCACCAGCAGAGATGGGGCAGGGTCTGGAAACACCATATATTTT
CATSRDGAGSGNTIYF
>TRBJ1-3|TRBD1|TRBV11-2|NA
TGTGCCAGCAGCACACTACAGGGGCGCGCTTCTGGAAACACCATATATTTT
CASSTLQGRASGNTIYF
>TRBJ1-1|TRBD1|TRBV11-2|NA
TGTGCCAGCAGCTTAGCCCGGACAGGGAACACTGAAGCTTTCTTT
CASSLARTGNTEAFF
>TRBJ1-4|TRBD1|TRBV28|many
TGTGCCAGCAGTTCAAACAGGGGGGACGGGGAAAAACTGTTTTTT
CASSSNRGDGEKLFF
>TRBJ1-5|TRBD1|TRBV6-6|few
TGTGCCAGCAAAGACAGGGGTTATAGCAATCAGCCCCAGCATTTT
CASKDRGYSNQPQHF
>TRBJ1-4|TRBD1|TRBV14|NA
TGTGCCAGCAGCCAGGCGGACAGGGGAATGACTAATGAAAAACTGTTTTTT
CASSQADRGMTNEKLFF
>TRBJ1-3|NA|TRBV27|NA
TGTGCCAGCAGTTTACATTCTGGAAACACCATATATTTT
CASSLHSGNTIYF
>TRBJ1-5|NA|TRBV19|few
TGTGCCAGTAGTATGGGGCTGGGCGGCAATCAGCCCCAGCATTTT
CASSMGLGGNQPQHF
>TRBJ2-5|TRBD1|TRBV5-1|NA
TGCGCCAGCAGCTACACGACAGGGGGCATGGAGACCCAGTACTTC
CASSYTTGGMETQYF
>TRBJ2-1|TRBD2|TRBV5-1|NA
TGCGCCAGCAGCTTGGGGGGGATAGCGGGCTACAATGAGCAGTTCTTC
CASSLGGIAGYNEQFF
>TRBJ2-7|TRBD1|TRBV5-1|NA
TGCGCCAGCAGCCAACGGCAGGGGGACTACGAGCAGTACTTC
CASSQRQGDYEQYF
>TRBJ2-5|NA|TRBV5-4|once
TGTGCCAGCAGCTTTGGCGGGAGACAGGAGGAGACCCAGTACTTC
CASSFGGRQEETQYF
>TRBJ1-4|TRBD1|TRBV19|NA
TGTGCCAGTAGTATCGACAGGGCGCCCATCTCAACTAATGAAAAACTGTTTTTT
CASSIDRAPISTNEKLFF
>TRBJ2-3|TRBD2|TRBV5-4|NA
TGTGCCAGCAGCCACCTAGCGGAGTCCGATACGCAGTATTTT
CASSHLAESDTQYF
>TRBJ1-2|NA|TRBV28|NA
TGTGCCAGCAGTTCAACAAACACCCTCTATGGCTACACCTTC
CASSSTNTLYGYTF
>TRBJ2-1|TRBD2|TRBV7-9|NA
TGTGCCAGCAGCCCGGGACTAGCGGGGTACAATGAGCAGTTCTTC
CASSPGLAGYNEQFF
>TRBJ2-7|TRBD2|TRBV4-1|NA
TGCGCCAGCAGCCTGGACCTAGCGGCCTACGAGCAGTACTTC
CASSLDLAAYEQYF
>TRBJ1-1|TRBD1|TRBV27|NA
TGTGCCAGCAGTCCCCGGACAGGGGCCGATAAGAACACTGAAGCTTTCTTT
CASSPRTGADKNTEAFF
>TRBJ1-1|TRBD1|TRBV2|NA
TGTGCCAGCAGTGTGGGACAGAGCACTGAAGCTTTCTTT
CASSVGQSTEAFF
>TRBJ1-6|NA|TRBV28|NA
TGTGCCAGCAGTCGGGATTCACCCCTCCACTTT
CASSRDSPLHF
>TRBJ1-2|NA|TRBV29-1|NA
TGCTATGACAGGAGCACCTATGGCTACACCTTC
CYDRSTYGYTF
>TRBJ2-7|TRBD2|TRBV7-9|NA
TGTGCCAGCAGCAGAAACCTCCGGGAGGGTGTGGTACGGGACGAGCAGTACTTC
CASSRNLREGVVRDEQYF
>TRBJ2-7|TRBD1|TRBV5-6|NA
TGTGCCAGCCGCCGCGCAGGGGGCACCCACGAGCAGTACTTC
CASRRAGGTHEQYF
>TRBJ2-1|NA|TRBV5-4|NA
TGTGCCAGCAGCTTAGGGGGAGCGCACTACAATGAGCAGTTCTTC
CASSLGGAHYNEQFF
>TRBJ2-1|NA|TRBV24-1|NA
TGTGCCACCAGCTGGAGAAACAATGAGCAGTTCTTC
CATSWRNNEQFF
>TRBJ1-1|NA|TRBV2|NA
TGTGCCAGCAGTGACCCCCCCGTTGAAGCTTTCTTT
CASSDPPVEAFF
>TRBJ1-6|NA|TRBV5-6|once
TGTGCCAGCAGCTTGGATACGTCGGGTAATTCACCCCTCCACTTT
CASSLDTSGNSPLHF
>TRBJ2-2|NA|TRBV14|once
TGTGCCAGCAGCATTACTAGATTGTCCACCGGGGAGCTGTTTTTT
CASSITRLSTGELFF
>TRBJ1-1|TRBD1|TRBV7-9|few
TGTGCCAGCAGCTTAGGGGGACAGTCCTTGAACACTGAAGCTTTCTTT
CASSLGGQSLNTEAFF
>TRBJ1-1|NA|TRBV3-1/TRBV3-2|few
TGTGCCAGCAGCCAAGTCCGGGGCACTGAAGCTTTCTTT
CASSQVRGTEAFF
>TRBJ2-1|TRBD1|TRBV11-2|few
TGTGCCAGCAGCACGGACAGGGTACTACGAAGTGAGCAGTTCTTC
CASSTDRVLRSEQFF
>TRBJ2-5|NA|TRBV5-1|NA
TGCGCCAGCAGCACCGCGGGACAGTTAGACCAAGAGACCCAGTACTTC
CASSTAGQLDQETQYF
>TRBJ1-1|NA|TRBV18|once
TGTGCCAGCCGAATTCCCCTCGACGGGGCTGAAGCTTTCTTT
CASRIPLDGAEAFF
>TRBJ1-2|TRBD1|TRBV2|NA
TGTGCCAGCAGCGCAGGGACAGGTTATGGCTACACCTTC
CASSAGTGYGYTF
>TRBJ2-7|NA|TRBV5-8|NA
TGTGCCAGCAGCTTGGGGCTAGCTCCGTACGAGCAGTACTTC
CASSLGLAPYEQYF
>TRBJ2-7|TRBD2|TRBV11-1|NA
TGTGCCAGCAGCATACCGGGACTAGCGGGAGGGGAGCAGTACTTC
CASSIPGLAGGEQYF
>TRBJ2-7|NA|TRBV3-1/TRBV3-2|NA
TGTGCCAGCAGCCAAGTATCCTACGAGCAGTACTTC
CASSQVSYEQYF
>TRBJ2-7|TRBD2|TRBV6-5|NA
TGTGCCAGCTGCCTAGCGGTATTGGGCGAGCAGTACTTC
CASCLAVLGEQYF
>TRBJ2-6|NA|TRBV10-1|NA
TGCGCCAGCAGTCCAACAGGCTCTGGGGCCAACGTCCTGACTTTC
CASSPTGSGANVLTF
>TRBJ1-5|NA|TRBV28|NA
TGTGCCAGCAACGGGATGAATCAGCCCCAGCATTTT
CASNGMNQPQHF
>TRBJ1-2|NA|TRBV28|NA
TGTGCCAGCAGTTTACTCCGGGGAGGCTATGGCTACACCTTC
CASSLLRGGYGYTF
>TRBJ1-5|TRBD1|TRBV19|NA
TGTGCCAGTAGTACTTACAGGGGCGCGCATTTT
CASSTYRGAHF
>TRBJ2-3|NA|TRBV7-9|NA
TGTGCCAGCAGCTATAGCGGAACCACAGATACGCAGTATTTT
CASSYSGTTDTQYF
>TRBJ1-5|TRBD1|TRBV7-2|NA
TGTGCCAGCAGTCGGGTCCAGGGGGCTCAGCCCCAGCATTTT
CASSRVQGAQPQHF
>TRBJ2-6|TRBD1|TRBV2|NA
TGTGCCAGGCTCTCCGGGACAGGATCCTCTGGGGCCAACGTCCTGACTTTC
CARLSGTGSSGANVLTF
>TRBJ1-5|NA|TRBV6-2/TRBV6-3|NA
TGTGCCAGCAGTTTGGACACGGGCAATCAGCCCCAGCATTTT
CASSLDTGNQPQHF
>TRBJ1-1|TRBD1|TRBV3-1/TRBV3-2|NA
TGTGCCAGCAGCCAAGACAGGGGGCAGAACACTGAAGCTTTCTTT
CASSQDRGQNTEAFF